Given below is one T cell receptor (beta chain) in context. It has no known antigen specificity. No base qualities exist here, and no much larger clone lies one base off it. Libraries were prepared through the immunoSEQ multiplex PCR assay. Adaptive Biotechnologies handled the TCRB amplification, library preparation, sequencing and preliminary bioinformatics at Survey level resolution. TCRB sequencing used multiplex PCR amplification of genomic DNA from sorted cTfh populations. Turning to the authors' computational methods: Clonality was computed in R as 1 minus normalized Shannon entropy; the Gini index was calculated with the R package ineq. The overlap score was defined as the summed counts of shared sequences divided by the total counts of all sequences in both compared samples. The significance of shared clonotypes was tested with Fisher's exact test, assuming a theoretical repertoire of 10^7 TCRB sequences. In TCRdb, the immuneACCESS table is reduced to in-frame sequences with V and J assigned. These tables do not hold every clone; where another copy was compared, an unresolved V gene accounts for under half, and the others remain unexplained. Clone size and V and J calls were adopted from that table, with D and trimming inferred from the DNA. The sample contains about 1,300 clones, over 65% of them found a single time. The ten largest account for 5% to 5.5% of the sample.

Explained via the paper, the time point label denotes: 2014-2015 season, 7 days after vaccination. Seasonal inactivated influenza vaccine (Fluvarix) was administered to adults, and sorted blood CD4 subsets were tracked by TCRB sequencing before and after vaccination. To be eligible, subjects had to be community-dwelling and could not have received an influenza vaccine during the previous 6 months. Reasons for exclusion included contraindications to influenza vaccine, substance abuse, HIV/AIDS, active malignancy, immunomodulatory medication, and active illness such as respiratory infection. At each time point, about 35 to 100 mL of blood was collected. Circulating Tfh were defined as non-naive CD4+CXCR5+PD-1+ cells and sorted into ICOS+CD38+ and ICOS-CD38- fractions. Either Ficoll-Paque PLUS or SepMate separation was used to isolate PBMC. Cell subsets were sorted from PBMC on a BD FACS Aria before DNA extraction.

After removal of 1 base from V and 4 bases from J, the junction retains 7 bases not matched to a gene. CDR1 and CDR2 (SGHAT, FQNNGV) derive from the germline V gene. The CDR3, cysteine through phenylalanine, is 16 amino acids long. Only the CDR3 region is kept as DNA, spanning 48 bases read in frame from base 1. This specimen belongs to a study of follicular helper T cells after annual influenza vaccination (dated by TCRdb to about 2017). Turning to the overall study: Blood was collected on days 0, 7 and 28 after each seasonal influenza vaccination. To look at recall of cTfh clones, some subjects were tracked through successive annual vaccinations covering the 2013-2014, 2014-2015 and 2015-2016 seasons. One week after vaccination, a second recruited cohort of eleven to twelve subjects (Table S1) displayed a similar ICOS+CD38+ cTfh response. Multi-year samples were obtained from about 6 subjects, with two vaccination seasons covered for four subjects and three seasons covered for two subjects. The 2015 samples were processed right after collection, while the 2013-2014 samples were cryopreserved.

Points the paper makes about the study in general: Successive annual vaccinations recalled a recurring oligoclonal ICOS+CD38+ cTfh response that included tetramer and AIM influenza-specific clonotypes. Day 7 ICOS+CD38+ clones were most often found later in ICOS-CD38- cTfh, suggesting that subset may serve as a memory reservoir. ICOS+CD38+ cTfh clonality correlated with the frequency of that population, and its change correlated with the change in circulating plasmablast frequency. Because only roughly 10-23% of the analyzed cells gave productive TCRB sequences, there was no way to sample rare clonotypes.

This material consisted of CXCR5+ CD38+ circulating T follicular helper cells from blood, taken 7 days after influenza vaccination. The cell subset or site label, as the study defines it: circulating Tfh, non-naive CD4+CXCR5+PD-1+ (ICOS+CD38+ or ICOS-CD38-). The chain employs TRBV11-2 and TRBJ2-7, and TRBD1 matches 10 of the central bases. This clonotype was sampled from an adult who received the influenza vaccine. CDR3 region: CASSLGQGTGVYEQYF. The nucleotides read TGTGCCAGCAGCTTAGGACAAGGGACAGGGGTATACGAGCAGTACTTC. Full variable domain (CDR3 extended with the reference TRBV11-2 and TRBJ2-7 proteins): EAGVAQSPRYKIIEKRQSVAFWCNPISGHATLYWYQQILGQGPKLLIQFQNNGVVDDSQLPKDRFSAERLKGVDSTLKIQPAKLEDSAVYLCASSLGQGTGVYEQYFGPGTRLTVT.